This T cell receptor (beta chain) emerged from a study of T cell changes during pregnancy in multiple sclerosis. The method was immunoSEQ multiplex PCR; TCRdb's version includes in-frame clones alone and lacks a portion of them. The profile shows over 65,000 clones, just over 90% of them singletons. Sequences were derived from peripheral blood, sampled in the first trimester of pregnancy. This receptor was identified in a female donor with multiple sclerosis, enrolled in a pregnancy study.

CDR3: CASSLLTGLYNEQFF. The CDR3 DNA is TGCGCCAGCAGCTTACTGACAGGGCTATACAATGAGCAGTTCTTC. The V call is TRBV5-1, the J call TRBJ2-1; TRBD1 matches at 7 bases. With 2 bases clipped from V and 4 bases from J, the junction kept 6 bases outside the gene matches. The CDR3 length is 15 residues. Germline V CDR1 and CDR2: SGHRS, YFSETQ.